A single sample gave rise to the 30 T cell receptor beta chains below, sequenced in a study of blood T cell repertoires in COVID-19. The data were produced by immunoSEQ multiplex PCR, yet TCRdb's version contains in-frame clones alone and is incomplete. This table has about 89,000 clones, 75% to 85% appearing once. Sequencing was performed on peripheral blood. Every receptor here comes from a woman older than 75 with acute or convalescent COVID-19.

This sequence joins TRBV4-1 and TRBJ2-7; the match to TRBD2 covers 8 bases. V lost 0 bases to trimming and J lost 7 bases; unmatched junction nucleotides: 5. The CDR3 loop spans 14 amino acids. CDR1 and CDR2 from the germline V gene are MGHRA and YSYEKL. The CDR3 sequence: CASSQDRVAGEQYF. Written as DNA, the CDR3 is TGCGCCAGCAGCCAAGATAGGGTAGCGGGGGAGCAGTACTTC.

The chain links TRBV19 to TRBJ2-3; TRBD1 aligns across 10 bases. Per the germline V gene, CDR1 is LNHDA and CDR2 is SQIVND (reference sequence). The CDR3 length is 13 residues. Trimming at V came to 9 bases and at J to 2 bases, leaving 2 bases not matched to a gene. CDR3 in amino acids: CASGQGDTDTQYF. CDR3 DNA sequence: TGTGCCAGCGGACAGGGGGACACAGATACGCAGTATTTT.

With regard to this clone: Other DNA sequences in this specimen translate into the identical CDR3. V usage is TRBV18 and J usage is TRBJ2-7; TRBD1 agrees at 9 bases. CDR3 length: 14 residues. Germline trimming cut 3 bases from V and 2 bases from J; bases unmatched to any gene: 2. Germline lookup yields CDR1 KGHSH and CDR2 LQKENI. CDR3 DNA sequence: TGTGCCAGCTCACCTGGGACAGGGACCTACGAGCAGTACTTC. Amino acid sequence: CASSPGTGTYEQYF.

There are many counts of this clone. The same CDR3 arises from other DNA sequences in this sample as well. This chain uses TRBV19 with TRBJ1-5, with TRBD1 as a possible D gene (5 bases). This CDR3 spans 14 amino acids. Between the trimmed V and J ends, which lost 3 bases and 8 bases, there was a span of 14 bases. Germline-derived CDR1 and CDR2 are LNHDA and SQIVND (reference sequence). The CDR3 sequence is CASSMGQGWEPQHF. CDR3 sequence (DNA): TGTGCCAGTAGTATGGGGCAGGGATGGGAGCCCCAGCATTTT. The whole variable domain, filled in from reference TRBV19 and TRBJ1-5, reads DGGITQSPKYLFRKEGQNVTLSCEQNLNHDAMYWYRQDPGQGLRLIYYSQIVNDFQKGDIAEGYSVSREKKESFPLTVTSAQKNPTAFYLCASSMGQGWEPQHFGDGTRLSIL.

V is TRBV5-1 and J is TRBJ2-7; a possible D gene is TRBD1 (5 bases). The germline gives CDR1 SGHRS, CDR2 YFSETQ. The length of the CDR3 is 13 residues. V was cut by 6 bases and J by 2 bases, with 12 bases left in between. DNA of the CDR3: TGCGCCAGCACGGACAAGGGCGCCTACGAGCAGTACTTC. Translated, it gives CASTDKGAYEQYF.

The chain couples TRBV7-2 to TRBJ1-4; D might be TRBD1 (5 bases). Trimming removed 9 bases from V and 7 bases from J, with 12 bases in between. The CDR3 length is 12 residues. Germline lookup yields CDR1 SGHTA and CDR2 FQGNSA. This chain's CDR3 is CASSPQGEKLFF. CDR3 nucleotide sequence: TGTGCCAGTAGTCCCCAGGGTGAAAAACTGTTTTTT.

The chain is built from TRBV9 and TRBJ2-2; weak D call: TRBD2 (6 bases). Trimming removed 1 base at V and 4 bases at J, with 20 bases between. The germline gives CDR1 SGDLS, CDR2 YYNGEE. CDR3 size: 18 residues. This chain's CDR3 is CASSVSLARGAFTGELFF. The CDR3 bases are TGTGCCAGCAGCGTATCTCTAGCGAGAGGGGCGTTCACCGGGGAGCTGTTTTTT.

The chain employs TRBV27 and TRBJ1-1; D is uncertain. Trimming stripped 2 bases from V and 4 bases from J, with 8 bases between. The CDR3 length is 13 residues. Germline CDR1 is MNHEY and CDR2 is SMNVEV (reference sequence). In DNA form, the CDR3 reads TGTGCCAGCAGTTTAGATAGATTCACTGAAGCTTTCTTT. Translation gives CASSLDRFTEAFF.

The V call is TRBV5-4, the J call TRBJ1-2; 11 positions agree with TRBD1. V trimming: 4 bases; J trimming: 6 bases; junction bases outside the gene matches: 8. The germline gives CDR1 SGHNT, CDR2 YYREEE (reference sequence). The CDR3 length is 15 residues. CDR3 residues: CASSLRTGGADGYTF. DNA for the CDR3: TGTGCCAGCAGCCTCCGGACAGGGGGCGCTGATGGCTACACCTTC.

This chain links TRBV4-1 with TRBJ1-4; a possible D gene is TRBD1 (6 bases). CDR3 length: 15 residues. Deletions cut 0 bases from V and 11 bases from J, with 16 bases between. Per germline, CDR1 MGHRA and CDR2 YSYEKL. The CDR3 spells CASSQEGGSFLKLFF. As DNA, the CDR3 is TGCGCCAGCAGCCAAGAAGGGGGTTCTTTTCTGAAACTGTTTTTT.

The chain uses TRBV5-1 and TRBJ2-5, with 8 positions matching TRBD2. Germline-derived CDR1 and CDR2 are SGHRS and YFSETQ. This CDR3 region has 15 residues. The ends lost 4 bases at V and 2 bases at J; junction bases unmatched: 7. CDR3 coding DNA: TGCGCCAGCAGCCCCAACCCGGGGGGGCAAGAGACCCAGTACTTC. Its protein product is CASSPNPGGQETQYF. Drawing the rest from reference TRBV5-1 and TRBJ2-5, the complete variable domain is KAGVTQTPRYLIKTRGQQVTLSCSPISGHRSVSWYQQTPGQGLQFLFEYFSETQRNKGNFPGRFSGRQFSNSRSEMNVSTLELGDSALYLCASSPNPGGQETQYFGPGTRLLVL.

The rearrangement links TRBV20-1 to TRBJ2-3; TRBD1 might be the D (5 bases). CDR1 and CDR2 (germline): DFQATT, SNEGSKA (reference sequence). V lost 3 bases, J lost 5 bases, and 6 bases lay in between. The CDR3 contains 11 residues. In DNA, the CDR3 is TGCAGTGCTAGTGACAGAGATACGCAGTATTTT. This sequence encodes CSASDRDTQYF.

This clone was counted between two and nine times. This rearrangement joins TRBV5-1 to TRBJ2-3; 7 bases fit TRBD2. CDR1 is SGHRS and CDR2 is YFSETQ in the germline V gene. The V and J ends lost 3 bases and 3 bases, in that order; junction bases with no gene match: 10. This CDR3 has 16 amino acids. The CDR3 DNA reads as TGCGCCAGCAGCTCCACTTGGGGGGGGAGGACAGATACGCAGTATTTT. The encoded protein is CASSSTWGGRTDTQYF.

V and J are TRBV19 and TRBJ2-7; 10 bases align to TRBD1. J lost 7 bases, V lost 6 bases, and 12 bases had no gene match. CDR1 is LNHDA and CDR2 is SQIVND in the germline V gene (reference sequence). The CDR3 consists of 15 residues. The CDR3 loop is CASRETSGTGAEQYF. Here the CDR3 DNA reads TGTGCCAGTAGAGAGACATCCGGGACAGGGGCTGAGCAGTACTTC.

This clone was detected many times. The chain is built from TRBV18 and TRBJ1-2; 9 bases map to TRBD1. CDR1 and CDR2 (germline): KGHSH, LQKENI. With V trimmed by 2 bases and J by 3 bases, 7 bases remained unmatched. The CDR3 totals 16 residues. CDR3 amino acids: CASSPSKGQGDYGYTF. Here the CDR3 DNA reads TGTGCCAGCTCACCATCAAAGGGACAGGGCGACTATGGCTACACCTTC.

In this sample, this clone turned up a few times. This sequence joins TRBV3-1 (or the pseudogene TRBV3-2) and TRBJ2-5; maybe TRBD1 (6 bases). V lost 3 bases, J lost 3 bases, and 11 bases lay in between. Per the germline V gene, CDR1 is LGHDT and CDR2 is YNNKEL (reference sequence). The CDR3 is 14 residues long. CDR3 DNA sequence: TGTGCCAGCAGCCAGGGACACGGAAAAGAGACCCAGTACTTC. This translates into CASSQGHGKETQYF.

The V gene is TRBV7-2, the J gene TRBJ2-3; D is ambiguous. Germline V CDR1 and CDR2: SGHTA, FQGNSA. The CDR3 has 14 residues. V lost 2 bases, J lost 2 bases, and 8 bases lay in between. Here the CDR3 reads CASSLPRLTDTQYF. The CDR3 DNA is TGTGCCAGCAGCTTACCAAGACTCACAGATACGCAGTATTTT.

The chain has TRBV19 and TRBJ2-1, with a tentative D call TRBD2 (5 bases). Between the trimmed V and J ends, which lost 6 bases and 3 bases, there was a span of 12 bases. This CDR3 has 14 residues. Looked up from germline, CDR1 is LNHDA and CDR2 is SQIVND (reference sequence). The CDR3 DNA is TGTGCCAGTAGGGCCTCGGGGAGCTACAATGAGCAGTTCTTC. Protein: CASRASGSYNEQFF.

In its sample, this clone was seen once. The chain employs TRBV10-3 and TRBJ2-7; maybe TRBD1 (5 bases). The germline gives CDR1 ENHRY, CDR2 SYGVKD. The CDR3 has 13 amino acids. The V and J ends lost 3 bases and 2 bases respectively, with 8 bases between them. DNA for the CDR3: TGTGCCATCAGTGATGGGGCCCCCTACGAGCAGTACTTC. Protein product: CAISDGAPYEQYF.

This chain uses TRBV3-1 (or the pseudogene TRBV3-2) with TRBJ2-7; TRBD1 might be the D (5 bases). The V gene's germline CDR1 is LGHDT and CDR2 YNNKEL (reference sequence). Trimming cost V 1 base and J 6 bases, with 16 bases left between them. The CDR3 loop spans 15 amino acids. The CDR3 region has the DNA TGTGCCAGCAGCCAAGGCTCGGTTGTAGGGGTCGAGCAGTACTTC. Encoded protein: CASSQGSVVGVEQYF.

The chain carries TRBV3-1 (or the pseudogene TRBV3-2) and TRBJ2-5; 12 nucleotides align to TRBD2. V shed 1 base, J shed 1 base, and the junction held 1 base outside the gene matches. Germline-derived CDR1 and CDR2 are LGHDT and YNNKEL (reference sequence). The CDR3 has 16 amino acids. The CDR3: CASSQALAGGQETQYF. The DNA of the CDR3 is TGTGCCAGCAGCCAAGCACTAGCGGGGGGCCAAGAGACCCAGTACTTC.

V is TRBV5-1 and J is TRBJ2-3; D is uncertain. Germline V gene lookup returns CDR1 SGHRS and CDR2 YFSETQ. The CDR3 is made up of 15 amino acids. Trimming cost V 1 base and J 2 bases, with 11 bases left between them. Here the CDR3 reads CASSLSFAATDTQYF. CDR3 nucleotides: TGCGCCAGCAGCTTGAGCTTCGCTGCCACAGATACGCAGTATTTT.

The rearrangement uses TRBV6-2 or TRBV6-3 and TRBJ1-1, with D perhaps TRBD1 (5 bases). In germline, CDR1 is MNHEY, CDR2 SVGEGT. The CDR3 sequence is 14 residues long. V lost 6 bases and J 8 bases, leaving 19 bases between the germline ends. CDR3 sequence reads: CASSFPGRGREAFF. The CDR3, as DNA: TGTGCCAGCAGCTTCCCGGGGAGGGGTCGGGAAGCTTTCTTT.

This clone was counted only a few times. This rearrangement joins TRBV15 to TRBJ2-6, with D perhaps matching TRBD1 (6 bases). Germline values: CDR1 LNHNV, CDR2 YYDKDF (reference sequence). Trimming shortened V by 1 base and J by 0 bases, and 10 bases separated the two germline ends. The CDR3 runs 17 residues. CDR3 in amino acids: CATSRVGTHSGANVLTF. CDR3 DNA sequence: TGTGCCACCAGCAGAGTCGGGACACACTCTGGGGCCAACGTCCTGACTTTC.

The gene calls are TRBV7-8 and TRBJ2-7; possibly TRBD1 for D (6 bases). The V end was cut by 1 base, the J end by 1 base, with 14 bases between. There are 16 residues in the CDR3. Germline CDR1 reads SGHVS; CDR2 reads FQNEAQ. The CDR3 reads CASSLEGADSSYEQYF. CDR3 bases: TGTGCCAGCAGCTTAGAGGGTGCGGACAGTTCCTACGAGCAGTACTTC.

The chain recombines TRBV9 with TRBJ2-5; weak D call: TRBD2 (6 bases). Trimming took 0 bases from V and 7 from J, leaving 10 bases between them. CDR1 is SGDLS, CDR2 YYNGEE, per germline. This CDR3 has 13 amino acids. The CDR3: CASSVEGRGTQYF. CDR3 coding DNA: TGTGCCAGCAGCGTAGAGGGGCGGGGGACCCAGTACTTC.

The V call is TRBV9, the J call TRBJ2-6; D uncertain. The V and J ends lost 3 bases and 3 bases respectively, with 10 bases between them. Germline V CDR1 and CDR2: SGDLS, YYNGEE. There are 15 residues in the CDR3. Written as DNA, the CDR3 is TGTGCCAGCAGCGCAGTGGGCCATGGGGCCAACGTCCTGACTTTC. Protein product: CASSAVGHGANVLTF.

The V call is TRBV21-1, the J call TRBJ1-4; the table names TRBD1, a call not compared with the DNA. TRBV21-1 is noted as a pseudogene. The CDR3 loop spans 15 amino acids. CDR3 sequence reads: CASSKYGQGDEKLFF. CDR3 bases: TGTGCCAGCAGCAAATACGGACAGGGAGATGAAAAACTGTTTTTT.

The chain has TRBV11-2 and TRBJ1-1, with a tentative D call TRBD1 (6 bases). Germline V gene data show CDR1 as SGHAT and CDR2 as FQNNGV. The CDR3 is made up of 14 amino acids. V lost 2 bases and J 11 bases, leaving 18 bases between the germline ends. The CDR3 loop is CASSLNRDPPTAFF. The CDR3 coding sequence is TGTGCCAGCAGCTTAAACAGGGACCCCCCAACGGCTTTCTTT. Based on the CDR3 plus reference TRBV11-2 and TRBJ1-1, the full variable domain is EAGVAQSPRYKIIEKRQSVAFWCNPISGHATLYWYQQILGQGPKLLIQFQNNGVVDDSQLPKDRFSAERLKGVDSTLKIQPAKLEDSAVYLCASSLNRDPPTAFFGQGTRLTVV.

The J gene is TRBJ2-7, the V gene TRBV19; 12 nucleotides align to TRBD2. CDR1 and CDR2 (germline): LNHDA, SQIVND (reference sequence). This CDR3 spans 15 amino acids. V gave up 4 bases and J gave up 5 bases; unmatched junction bases: 6. In nucleotides, the CDR3 is TGTGCCAGTAGTACTAGCGGGGGGGCCGGAGACGAGCAGTACTTC. Protein: CASSTSGGAGDEQYF.